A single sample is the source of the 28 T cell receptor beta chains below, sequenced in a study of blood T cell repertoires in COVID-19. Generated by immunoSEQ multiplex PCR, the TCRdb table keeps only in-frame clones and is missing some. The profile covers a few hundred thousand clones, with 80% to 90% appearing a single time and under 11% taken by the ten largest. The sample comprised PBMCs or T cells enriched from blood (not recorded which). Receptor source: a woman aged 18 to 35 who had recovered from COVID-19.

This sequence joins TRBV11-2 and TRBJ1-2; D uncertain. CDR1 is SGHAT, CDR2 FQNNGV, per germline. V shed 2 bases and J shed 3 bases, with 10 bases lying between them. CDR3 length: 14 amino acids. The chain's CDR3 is CASSLYSPDYGYTF. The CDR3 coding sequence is TGTGCCAGCAGCTTATATAGTCCGGACTATGGCTACACCTTC.

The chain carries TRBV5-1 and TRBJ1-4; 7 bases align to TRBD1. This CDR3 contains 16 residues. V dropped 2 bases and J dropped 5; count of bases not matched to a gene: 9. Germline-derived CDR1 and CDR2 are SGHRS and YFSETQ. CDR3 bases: TGCGCCAGCAGCTTATCACAGGGGAGTGGCAATGAAAAACTGTTTTTT. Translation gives CASSLSQGSGNEKLFF.

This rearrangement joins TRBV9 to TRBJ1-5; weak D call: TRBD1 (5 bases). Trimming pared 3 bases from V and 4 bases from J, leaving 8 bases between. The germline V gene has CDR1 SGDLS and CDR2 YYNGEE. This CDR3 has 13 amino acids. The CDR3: CASSATENQPQHF. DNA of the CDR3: TGTGCCAGCAGCGCGACAGAAAATCAGCCCCAGCATTTT.

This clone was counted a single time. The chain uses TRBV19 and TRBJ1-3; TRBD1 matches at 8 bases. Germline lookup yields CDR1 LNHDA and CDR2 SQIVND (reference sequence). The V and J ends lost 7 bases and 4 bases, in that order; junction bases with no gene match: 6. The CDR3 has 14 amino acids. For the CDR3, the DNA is TGTGCCAGTAATCCAGGGGGCGCCGGAAACACCATATATTTT. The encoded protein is CASNPGGAGNTIYF. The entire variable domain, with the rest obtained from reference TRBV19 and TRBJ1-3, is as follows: DGGITQSPKYLFRKEGQNVTLSCEQNLNHDAMYWYRQDPGQGLRLIYYSQIVNDFQKGDIAEGYSVSREKKESFPLTVTSAQKNPTAFYLCASNPGGAGNTIYFGEGSWLTVV.

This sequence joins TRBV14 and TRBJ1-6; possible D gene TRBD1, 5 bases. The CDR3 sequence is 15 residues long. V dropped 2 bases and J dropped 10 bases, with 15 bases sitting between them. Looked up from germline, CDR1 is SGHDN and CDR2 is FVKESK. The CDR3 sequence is CASSQTLGVGSPLHF. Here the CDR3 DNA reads TGTGCCAGCAGCCAAACGTTAGGGGTGGGCTCACCCCTCCACTTT.

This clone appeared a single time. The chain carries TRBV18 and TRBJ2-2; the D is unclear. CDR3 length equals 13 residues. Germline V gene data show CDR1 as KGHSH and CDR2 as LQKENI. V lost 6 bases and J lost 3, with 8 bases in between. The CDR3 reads CASSQSYTGELFF. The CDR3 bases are TGTGCCAGCTCCCAGTCATACACCGGGGAGCTGTTTTTT.

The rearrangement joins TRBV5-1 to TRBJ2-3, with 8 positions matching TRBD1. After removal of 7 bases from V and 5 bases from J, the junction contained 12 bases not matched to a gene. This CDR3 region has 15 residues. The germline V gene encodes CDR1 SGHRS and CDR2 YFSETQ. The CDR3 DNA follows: TGCGCCAGCCACGGACAGGGTCCCGTTAAAGATACGCAGTATTTT. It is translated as CASHGQGPVKDTQYF.

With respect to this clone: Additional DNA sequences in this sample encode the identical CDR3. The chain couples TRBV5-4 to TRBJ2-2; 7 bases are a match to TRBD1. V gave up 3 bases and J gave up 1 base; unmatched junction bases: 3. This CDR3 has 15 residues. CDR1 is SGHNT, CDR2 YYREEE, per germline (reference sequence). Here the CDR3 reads CASSSGTVNTGELFF. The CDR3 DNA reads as TGTGCCAGCAGCTCAGGGACAGTGAACACCGGGGAGCTGTTTTTT.

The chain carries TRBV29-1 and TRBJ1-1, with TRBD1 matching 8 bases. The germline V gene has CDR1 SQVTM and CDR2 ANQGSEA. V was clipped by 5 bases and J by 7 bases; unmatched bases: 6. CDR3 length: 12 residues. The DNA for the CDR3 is TGCAGCGTTAGGCGACAGGGGATTGAAGCTTTCTTT. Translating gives CSVRRQGIEAFF. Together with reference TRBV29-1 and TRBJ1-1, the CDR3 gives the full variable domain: SAVISQKPSRDICQRGTSLTIQCQVDSQVTMMFWYRQQPGQSLTLIATANQGSEATYESGFVIDKFPISRPNLTFSTLTVSNMSPEDSSIYLCSVRRQGIEAFFGQGTRLTVV.

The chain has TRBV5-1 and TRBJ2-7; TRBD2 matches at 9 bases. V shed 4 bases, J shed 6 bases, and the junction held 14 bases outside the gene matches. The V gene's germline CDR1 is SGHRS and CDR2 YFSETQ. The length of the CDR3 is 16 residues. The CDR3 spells CASSVAGGQGFAEQYF. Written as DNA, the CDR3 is TGCGCCAGCAGCGTCGCGGGGGGGCAGGGTTTTGCCGAGCAGTACTTC.

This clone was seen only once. Here the CDR3 reads CASSLAGVAGNTIYF. The CDR3 region has the DNA TGCGCCAGCAGCTTGGCAGGGGTGGCTGGAAACACCATATATTTT. This chain joins TRBV5-1 and TRBJ1-3; D is perhaps TRBD1 (6 bases). Germline assignment: CDR1 SGHRS and CDR2 YFSETQ. CDR3 length: 15 amino acids. V lost 0 bases, J lost 2 bases, and 9 bases lay in between.

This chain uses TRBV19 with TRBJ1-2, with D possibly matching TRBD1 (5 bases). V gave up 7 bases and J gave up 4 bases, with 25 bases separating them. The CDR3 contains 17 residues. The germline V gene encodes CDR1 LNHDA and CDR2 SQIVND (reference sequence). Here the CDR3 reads CASISSGDIGGPYGYTF. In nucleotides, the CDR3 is TGTGCCAGTATATCATCTGGGGATATCGGGGGACCCTATGGCTACACCTTC.

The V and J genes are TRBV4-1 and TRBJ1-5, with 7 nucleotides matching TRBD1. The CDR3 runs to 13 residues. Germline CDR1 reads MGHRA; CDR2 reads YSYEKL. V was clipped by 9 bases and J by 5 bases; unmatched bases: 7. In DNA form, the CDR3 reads TGCGCCAGTGCTTGGGACAGAGATCAGCCCCAGCATTTT. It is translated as CASAWDRDQPQHF.

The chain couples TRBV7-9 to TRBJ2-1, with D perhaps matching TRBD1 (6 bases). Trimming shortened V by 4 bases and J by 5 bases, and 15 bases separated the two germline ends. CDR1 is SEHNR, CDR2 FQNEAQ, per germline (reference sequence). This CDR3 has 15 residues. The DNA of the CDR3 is TGTGCCAGCAGCTCGCCCCAAGGGGGAAACAATGAGCAGTTCTTC. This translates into CASSSPQGGNNEQFF.

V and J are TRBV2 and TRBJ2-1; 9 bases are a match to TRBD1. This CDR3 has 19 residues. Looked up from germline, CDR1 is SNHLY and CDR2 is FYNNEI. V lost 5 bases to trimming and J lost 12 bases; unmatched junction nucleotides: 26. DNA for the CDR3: TGTGCCAGCAGTCCCCTGGGGGGGTTATGGGACAGGGTTAGTTTAGGGCAGTTCTTC. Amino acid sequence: CASSPLGGLWDRVSLGQFF.

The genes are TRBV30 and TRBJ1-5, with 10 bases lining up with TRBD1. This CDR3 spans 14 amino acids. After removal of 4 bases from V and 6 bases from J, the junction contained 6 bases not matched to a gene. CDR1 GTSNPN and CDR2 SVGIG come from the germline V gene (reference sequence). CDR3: CAWTSGTGAQPQHF. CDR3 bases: TGTGCCTGGACCTCCGGGACAGGGGCTCAGCCCCAGCATTTT. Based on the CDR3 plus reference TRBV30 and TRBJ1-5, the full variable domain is SQTIHQWPATLVQPVGSPLSLECTVEGTSNPNLYWYRQAAGRGLQLLFYSVGIGQISSEVPQNLSASRPQDRQFILSSKKLLLSDSGFYLCAWTSGTGAQPQHFGDGTRLSIL.

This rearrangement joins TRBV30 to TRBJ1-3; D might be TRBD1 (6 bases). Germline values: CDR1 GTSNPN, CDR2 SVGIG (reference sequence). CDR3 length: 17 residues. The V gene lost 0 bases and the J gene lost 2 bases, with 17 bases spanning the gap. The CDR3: CAWSVRGTFMTGNTIYF. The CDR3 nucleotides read TGTGCCTGGAGTGTAAGGGGGACATTTATGACTGGAAACACCATATATTTT. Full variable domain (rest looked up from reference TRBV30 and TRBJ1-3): SQTIHQWPATLVQPVGSPLSLECTVEGTSNPNLYWYRQAAGRGLQLLFYSVGIGQISSEVPQNLSASRPQDRQFILSSKKLLLSDSGFYLCAWSVRGTFMTGNTIYFGEGSWLTVV.

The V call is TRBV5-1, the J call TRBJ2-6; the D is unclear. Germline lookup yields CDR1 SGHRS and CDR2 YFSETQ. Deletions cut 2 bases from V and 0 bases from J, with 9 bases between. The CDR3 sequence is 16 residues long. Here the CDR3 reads CASSFEAGSGANVLTF. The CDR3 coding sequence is TGCGCCAGCAGCTTCGAGGCCGGCTCTGGGGCCAACGTCCTGACTTTC.

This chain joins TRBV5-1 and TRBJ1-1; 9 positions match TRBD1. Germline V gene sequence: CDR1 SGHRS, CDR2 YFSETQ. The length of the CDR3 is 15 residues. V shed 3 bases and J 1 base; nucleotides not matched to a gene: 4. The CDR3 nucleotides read TGCGCCAGCAGCTCCGAGGGACAGGGGAACACTGAAGCTTTCTTT. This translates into CASSSEGQGNTEAFF.

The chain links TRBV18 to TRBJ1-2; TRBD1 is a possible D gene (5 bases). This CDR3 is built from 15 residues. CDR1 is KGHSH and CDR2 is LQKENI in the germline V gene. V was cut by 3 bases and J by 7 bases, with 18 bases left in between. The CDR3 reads CASSPASGQSSGYTF. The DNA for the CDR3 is TGTGCCAGCTCACCGGCCTCCGGACAATCTAGTGGCTACACCTTC.

CDR3: CASSSDPGQINEKLFF. CDR3 in DNA: TGTGCCAGCAGCTCGGACCCGGGACAGATCAATGAAAAACTGTTTTTT. The chain links TRBV11-2 to TRBJ1-4; 7 bases match TRBD1. The CDR3 loop spans 16 amino acids. CDR1 and CDR2 (germline): SGHAT, FQNNGV. With 4 bases clipped from V and 5 bases from J, the junction kept 10 bases outside the gene matches.

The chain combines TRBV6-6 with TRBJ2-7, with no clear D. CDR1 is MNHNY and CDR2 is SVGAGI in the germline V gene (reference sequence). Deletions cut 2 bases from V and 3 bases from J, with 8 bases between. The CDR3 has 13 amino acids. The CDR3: CASSYEKNYEQYF. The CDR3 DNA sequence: TGTGCCAGCAGTTACGAGAAAAACTACGAGCAGTACTTC.

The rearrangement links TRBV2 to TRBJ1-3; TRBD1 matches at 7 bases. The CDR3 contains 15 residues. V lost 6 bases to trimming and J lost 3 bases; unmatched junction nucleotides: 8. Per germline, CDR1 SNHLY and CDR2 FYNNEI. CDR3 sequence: CASSRGQAVGNTIYF. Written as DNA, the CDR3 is TGTGCCAGCAGCAGAGGACAGGCCGTTGGAAACACCATATATTTT.

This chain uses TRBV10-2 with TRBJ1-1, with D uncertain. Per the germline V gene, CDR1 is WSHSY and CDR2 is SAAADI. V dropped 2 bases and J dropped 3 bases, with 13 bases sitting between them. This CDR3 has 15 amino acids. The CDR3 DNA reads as TGCGCCAGCAGTGAGGCGGCAGCGCCCTACACTGAAGCTTTCTTT. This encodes CASSEAAAPYTEAFF.

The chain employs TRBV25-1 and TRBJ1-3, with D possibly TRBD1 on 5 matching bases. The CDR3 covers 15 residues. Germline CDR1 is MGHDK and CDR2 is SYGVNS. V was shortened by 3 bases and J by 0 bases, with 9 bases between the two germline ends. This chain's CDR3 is CASSDPGNSGNTIYF. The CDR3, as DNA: TGTGCCAGCAGTGATCCAGGGAACTCTGGAAACACCATATATTTT. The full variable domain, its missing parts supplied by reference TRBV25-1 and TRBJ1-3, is EADIYQTPRYLVIGTGKKITLECSQTMGHDKMYWYQQDPGMELHLIHYSYGVNSTEKGDLSSESTVSRIRTEHFPLTLESARPSHTSQYLCASSDPGNSGNTIYFGEGSWLTVV.

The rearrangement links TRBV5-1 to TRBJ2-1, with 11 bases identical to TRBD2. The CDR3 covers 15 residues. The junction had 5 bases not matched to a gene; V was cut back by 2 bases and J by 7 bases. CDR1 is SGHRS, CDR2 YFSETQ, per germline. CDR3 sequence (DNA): TGCGCCAGCAGCTTAGAACTAGCGGGAGAGAATGAGCAGTTCTTC. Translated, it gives CASSLELAGENEQFF.

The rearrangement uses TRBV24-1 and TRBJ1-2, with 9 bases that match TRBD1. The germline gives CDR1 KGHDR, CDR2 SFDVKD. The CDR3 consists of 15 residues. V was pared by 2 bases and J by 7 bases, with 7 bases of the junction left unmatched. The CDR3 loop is CATSDSNRGQGGYTF. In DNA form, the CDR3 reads TGTGCCACCAGTGATTCCAACAGGGGGCAGGGTGGCTACACCTTC.

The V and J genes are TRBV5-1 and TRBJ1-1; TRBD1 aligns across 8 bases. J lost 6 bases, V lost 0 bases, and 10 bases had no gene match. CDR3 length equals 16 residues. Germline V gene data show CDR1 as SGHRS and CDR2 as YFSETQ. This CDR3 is CASSLVETGDAAEAFF. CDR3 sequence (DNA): TGCGCCAGCAGCTTGGTAGAGACAGGGGATGCGGCTGAAGCTTTCTTT. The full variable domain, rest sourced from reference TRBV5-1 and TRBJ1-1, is KAGVTQTPRYLIKTRGQQVTLSCSPISGHRSVSWYQQTPGQGLQFLFEYFSETQRNKGNFPGRFSGRQFSNSRSEMNVSTLELGDSALYLCASSLVETGDAAEAFFGQGTRLTVV.